This T cell receptor beta chain stems from a study of CD4 T cells in relation to SARS-CoV-2 and coronaviruses (dated by TCRdb to 2020 to 2022). As for the study more broadly: In the ViraFEST assay, PBMCs were cultured with antigen for roughly 11 days, after which TCR beta CDR3s were sequenced to identify antigen-specific clonal expansions. The study assessed, at the TCR clonotype level, memory CD4+ T cell crossreactivity between SARS-CoV-2 and common cold coronavirus spike proteins. The negative reference condition was either a culture with an HIV-1 Nef peptide pool or a culture with no peptide. For other donors in the study, expansion assays were sequenced with a different, Illumina-based TCR-beta assay. Samples from three pre-COVID donors and the naive versus memory experiments were sequenced with the Adaptive Biotechnologies TCR-sequencing kit; other data were Illumina-based. Using patient-derived lymphoblastoid cell lines, the shared crossreactive spike epitopes were mapped to their HLA restriction.

Broader findings and caveats from the paper: In approximately 60% of donors, memory CD4+ clonotypes turned up that crossrecognized SARS-CoV-2 and at least one common cold coronavirus spike. Because the crossreactivity analysis focused on spike protein, crossreactivity against other viral proteins was not assessed. The study was constrained by small numbers of patients and of tested TCRs. Because no donor provided both pre-pandemic and post-infection samples, tracing the source of pre-existing responses was limited. Compared with monoreactive clones, crossreactive clones had significantly weaker SARS-CoV-2-driven expansion, a result consistent with antigenic imprinting.

In its sample, this clone was seen once. Its antigen is currently not known. No base quality information exists; no much larger clone differs at one position. CDR1 and CDR2 were assigned from the germline V gene (reference sequence) as LNHDA and SQIVND. Germline trimming: 4 bases from V, 0 bases from J; junction bases outside gene matches: 11. Including the terminal cysteine and phenylalanine, the CDR3 comprises 18 residues. The CDR3 DNA has 54 bases and is translated from base 1. CD4+ T cells from unexposed donors were collected before the COVID-19 pandemic (2011-2018). Following 10 days of culture, the EasySep CD4+ T cell isolation kit was used to isolate CD4+ T cells. As far as cell numbers permitted, CD4+ T cells from unexposed donors were tested for reactivity against SARS-CoV-2 S and N as well as four spike pools from common cold coronaviruses. Each well held about 2 million PBMCs cultured in IMDM containing around 5% human AB serum and around 10 IU/ml IL-2. Half of the culture medium was replaced with fresh IL-2-containing medium on days 3 and 7. Each peptide culture condition was generally run in triplicate replicate wells. The leukapheresis product for the unexposed donors was obtained through commercial purchase. Ficoll-Paque PLUS gradient centrifugation was used to isolate PBMCs from leukapheresis product or whole blood. PBMCs were either used fresh in the expansion assay or cryopreserved at -140 degrees C. The QIAamp Micro DNA Kit was used to extract genomic DNA from the CD4+ T cells.

The library was produced with the immunoSEQ multiplex PCR assay. The study's own analysis went as follows. During preprocessing, nonproductive sequences were discarded, as were any CDR3s that did not begin with C, did not end with F or W, or were shorter than 7 amino acids. The MANAFEST web app identified antigen-specific clonotypes based on expansion compared with the reference and other culture wells. A clone was considered positive if significant expansion relative to the reference culture was observed in 2 of 3 replicate wells at an FDR below 0.05. Positive clones also required significant expansion versus all other tandem wells and an odds ratio above 5. Pairwise Levenshtein distance, computed with the stringdist R package after three terminal residues were trimmed from each end, was used as the measure of CDR3 homology. The table was pulled from immuneACCESS by TCRdb, which kept in-frame rearrangements only. Such tables lose some clones; where checked, under half of the loss comes from unresolved V genes, and the rest has no known cause. Clone size and V and J calls were adopted from that table, with D and trimming inferred from the DNA. For this sample there are tens of thousands of clones; 74% appear just once. Jointly, the top ten make up under 15% of the sample.

Recombination linked TRBV19 to TRBJ2-1, with 8 bases matching TRBD2. The TCR originated in a human donor in good health. The sequenced material came from CD4+ T cells from PBMCs, cultured in vitro. This receptor has the CDR3 CASSTDTSGPSSYNEQFF. At the DNA level, the sequence is TGTGCCAGTAGTACAGATACTAGCGGACCTAGCTCCTACAATGAGCAGTTCTTC.